The entry below describes one T cell receptor (beta chain). The CDR3 spans 13 residues. Germline V gives CDR1 SGHDT, CDR2 YYEEEE. Trimming took off 0 bases at V and 7 bases at J, with 10 bases between the two ends. This sample was included in a study of OX40 agonist ivuxolimab in advanced cancers. Study summary: From about 20 to 80 years was the age range, with a mean of roughly 59 years, and approximately 80% were male.

Profiled with immunoSEQ multiplex PCR; TCRdb holds only in-frame clones, not every one. The sample records some 86,000 clones, 75% to 95% being singletons. The rearrangement joins TRBV5-6 to TRBJ1-2; tentatively, D is TRBD1 (5 bases). This receptor was identified in an adult with an advanced solid tumor such as melanoma, head and neck, liver or kidney cancer. The material sequenced was CD4+ or CD8+ T cells sorted from blood, taken in a trial of the OX40 agonist ivuxolimab. The CDR3 DNA follows: TGTGCCAGCAGCTTGGACAGGAATCCTGGCTACACCTTC. It specifies CASSLDRNPGYTF. Filled out from reference TRBV5-6 and TRBJ1-2, the complete variable domain reads DAGVTQSPTHLIKTRGQQVTLRCSPKSGHDTVSWYQQALGQGPQFIFQYYEEEERQRGNFPDRFSGHQFPNYSSELNVNALLLGDSALYLCASSLDRNPGYTFGSGTRLTVV.